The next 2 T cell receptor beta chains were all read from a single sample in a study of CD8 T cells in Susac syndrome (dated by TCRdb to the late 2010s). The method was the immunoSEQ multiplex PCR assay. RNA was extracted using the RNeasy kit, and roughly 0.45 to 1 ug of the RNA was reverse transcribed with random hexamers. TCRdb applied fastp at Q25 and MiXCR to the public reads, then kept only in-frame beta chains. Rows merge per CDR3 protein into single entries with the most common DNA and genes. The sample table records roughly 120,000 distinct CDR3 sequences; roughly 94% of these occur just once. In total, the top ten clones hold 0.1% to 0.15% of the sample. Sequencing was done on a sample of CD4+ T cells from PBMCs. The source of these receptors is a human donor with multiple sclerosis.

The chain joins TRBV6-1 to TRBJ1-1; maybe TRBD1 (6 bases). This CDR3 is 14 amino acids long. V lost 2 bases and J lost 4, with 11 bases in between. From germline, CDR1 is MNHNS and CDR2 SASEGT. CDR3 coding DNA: TGTGCCAGCAGTGAAAGGGGGGGAAGCACTGAAGCTTTCTTT. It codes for CASSERGGSTEAFF.

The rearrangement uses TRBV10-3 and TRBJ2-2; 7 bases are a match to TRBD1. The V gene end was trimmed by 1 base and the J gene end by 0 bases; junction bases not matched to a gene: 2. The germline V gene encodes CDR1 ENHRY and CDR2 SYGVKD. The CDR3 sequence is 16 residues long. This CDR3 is CAISEWDSPNTGELFF. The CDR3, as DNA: TGTGCCATCAGTGAGTGGGACAGCCCGAACACCGGGGAGCTGTTTTTT.